This TCR beta chain was recorded in a study of cytomegalovirus exposure and HLA in healthy donors. This CDR3 is built from 15 residues. CDR1 and CDR2 from the germline V gene are MDHEN and SYDVKM. The V gene lost 5 bases and the J gene lost 3 bases, with 13 bases spanning the gap. Points from the study as a whole: Reports indicated that the classifier achieved high specificity and sensitivity in diagnosing cytomegalovirus status. It was reported that TCR beta sequences correctly inferred the HLA-A and HLA-B alleles for most subjects. In vitro testing confirmed three CMV-associated chains as specific for CMV antigens. There were about 160 TCR beta chains listed as cytomegalovirus-associated.

This clone appeared a single time. Its matching antigen is unknown. Both 60 Vbeta primers and 13 Jbeta primers went into the PCR. Some clones are missing from TCRdb's copy, which holds only in-frame ones; the method was immunoSEQ multiplex PCR. The sample shows about 88,000 clones, about 69% of them seen only once. The genes are TRBV28 and TRBJ2-2, with a tentative D call TRBD1 (6 bases). What was sequenced was PBMCs. This sequence was found in a woman under 30 in good health and CMV-seropositive. This chain's CDR3 is CASSGLDRDTGELFF. CDR3 sequence (DNA): TGTGCCAGCAGTGGCCTGGACAGAGACACCGGGGAGCTGTTTTTT.